The rows below give T cell receptor beta chains drawn from one sample of a study of identical twins. Each CDR3 protein gets one entry after TCRdb re-called the 5' RACE reads with MiXCR. The sample contains 1,800,000 or so distinct CDR3 sequences, roughly a third of which appear only once. Sequencing was done on a sample of cord blood. The receptors stem from a newborn girl in good health. Each CDR3 is given with its conserved first and last residue. The D gene is left open where the match is weak. Clone sizes are given selectively: once, few, many, or a class where the clone is expanded.

TRBJ2-3,TRBV4-2,TRBD2,few,CASSQDPGTSPTDTQYF,TGTGCCAGCAGCCAAGATCCAGGGACTAGCCCCACAGATACGCAGTATTTT
TRBJ2-3,TRBV13,TRBD2,.,CASSPLAGFDTQYF,TGTGCCAGCAGTCCTCTAGCGGGATTCGATACGCAGTATTTT
TRBJ2-7,TRBV6-6,TRBD1,.,CASSYGAQGAWSYEQYF,TGTGCCAGCAGTTACGGAGCGCAGGGGGCTTGGTCCTACGAGCAGTACTTC
TRBJ2-4,TRBV18,.,few,CASSPVMRIAKNIQYF,TGTGCCAGCTCACCAGTCATGCGAATAGCCAAAAACATTCAGTACTTC
TRBJ2-5,TRBV6-5,TRBD2,.,CASRAGGPAETQYF,TGTGCCAGCAGGGCGGGAGGGCCCGCAGAGACCCAGTACTTC
TRBJ2-5,TRBV20-1,TRBD2,.,CSARPTGGSGGAWTQYF,TGCAGTGCTAGACCTACAGGAGGTAGCGGGGGCGCTTGGACCCAGTACTTC
TRBJ2-7,TRBV6-5,TRBD1,.,CASSYSLLGRDSLIPYEQYF,TGTGCCAGCAGTTACTCCCTCCTGGGCCGGGACAGCCTCATCCCCTACGAGCAGTACTTC
TRBJ2-6,TRBV10-3,.,few,CAISDQGTGANVPTF,TGTGCCATCAGTGACCAGGGGACTGGGGCCAACGTCCCGACTTTC
TRBJ2-1,TRBV20-1,TRBD1,few,CSARDRTGGYNEQFF,TGCAGTGCTAGAGACCGGACAGGGGGCTACAATGAGCAGTTCTTC
TRBJ1-5,TRBV20-1,TRBD1,.,CSARARTGDQPQHF,TGCAGTGCTAGAGCCCGGACAGGGGATCAGCCCCAGCATTTT
TRBJ2-1,TRBV7-8,TRBD2,many,CASSLVGLAGVSWNEQFF,TGTGCCAGCAGCTTAGTGGGACTAGCGGGAGTTTCTTGGAATGAGCAGTTCTTC
TRBJ2-5,TRBV29-1,TRBD1,few,CSAKVYRGQFQETQYF,TGCAGCGCCAAGGTGTACAGGGGCCAATTCCAAGAGACCCAGTACTTC
TRBJ2-7,TRBV20-1,TRBD2,few,CSAKGLAGGNEQYF,TGCAGTGCTAAAGGGCTAGCGGGAGGTAACGAGCAGTACTTC
TRBJ2-3,TRBV20-1,TRBD2,.,CSARIAGGVADTQYF,TGCAGTGCTAGAATAGCGGGGGGTGTGGCAGATACGCAGTATTTT
TRBJ1-2,TRBV6-5,.,many,CASSRQVFNGYTF,TGTGCCAGCAGCAGACAGGTTTTCAATGGCTACACCTTC
TRBJ2-5,TRBV11-1,.,.,CASSPLTSTETQYF,TGTGCCAGCAGCCCCCTGACTAGTACTGAGACCCAGTACTTC
TRBJ2-3,TRBV28,TRBD2,few,CASRLQTSGRRAQYF,TGTGCCAGCAGGTTGCAAACTAGCGGGAGAAGGGCGCAGTATTTT
TRBJ2-1,TRBV5-1,TRBD2,few,CASSRDRRSGGGAYNEQFF,TGCGCCAGCAGCCGGGACAGAAGGAGCGGGGGGGGAGCCTACAATGAGCAGTTCTTC
TRBJ2-1,TRBV11-2,TRBD2,few,CASSLDVKLAGVNEQFF,TGTGCCAGCAGCTTAGATGTTAAGCTAGCGGGAGTAAATGAGCAGTTCTTC
TRBJ2-5,TRBV6-1,TRBD2,once,CASSPGLAGDDEQYF,TGTGCCAGCAGCCCCGGACTAGCGGGGGATGATGAGCAGTACTTC
TRBJ2-7,TRBV27,.,few,CASSSPFSSYEQYF,TGTGCCAGCAGTAGCCCCTTTTCCTCCTACGAGCAGTACTTC
TRBJ2-1,TRBV24-1,TRBD2,.,CATSDFSGTENEQFF,TGTGCCACCAGTGATTTTAGCGGGACCGAAAATGAGCAGTTCTTC
TRBJ2-7,TRBV6-5,.,.,CASSLGLTLYSEQYF,TGTGCCAGCAGTCTGGGACTTACGTTATACTCTGAGCAGTACTTC
TRBJ2-3,TRBV13,.,few,CASSLGRGSITDTQYF,TGTGCCAGCAGCTTAGGTCGGGGTTCCATCACAGATACGCAGTATTTT
TRBJ2-1,TRBV7-2,TRBD2,once,CASSFTGTSDSYNEQFF,TGTGCCAGCAGCTTCACAGGGACTAGCGACTCCTACAATGAGCAGTTCTTC
TRBJ2-1,TRBV28,TRBD2,.,CAGSPPHSGRQEQFF,TGTGCCGGCAGTCCCCCTCATAGCGGGAGACAAGAGCAGTTCTTC
TRBJ2-3,TRBV28,.,.,CASSLVSRDTDTQYF,TGTGCCAGCAGTTTAGTATCCCGGGACACAGATACGCAGTATTTT
TRBJ1-2,TRBV5-1,.,.,CVSSSQVLYGYTF,TGCGTCAGCAGCTCACAGGTCCTCTATGGCTACACCTTC
TRBJ1-4,TRBV6-1,.,few,CASSEARAAIGNEKLFF,TGTGCCAGCAGTGAAGCGCGGGCAGCCATAGGGAATGAAAAGCTGTTTTTT
TRBJ1-1,TRBV11-2,.,.,CASSFREGTEAFF,TGTGCCAGCAGCTTTCGGGAGGGCACTGAAGCTTTCTTT
TRBJ1-4,TRBV4-2,.,few,CASSPYRGEKLFF,TGTGCCAGCAGCCCCTACCGTGGGGAAAAACTGTTTTTT
TRBJ1-1,TRBV29-1,TRBD1,.,CSVTGGRTEAFF,TGCAGCGTTACAGGGGGCCGGACTGAAGCTTTCTTT